This T cell receptor beta chain was identified during a study of Ad26.COV2.S vaccination and SARS-CoV-2 variants (dated by TCRdb to the early 2020s). General notes on the study: Donors in the vaccine arm were drawn from COV1001, a multicentre, randomized, double-blind, placebo-controlled phase I-IIa trial testing Ad26.COV2.S in healthy adults. Ad26.COV2.S was administered intramuscularly at 5 x 10^10 or 1 x 10^11 viral particles, either as a single shot or as two shots given 56 days apart. TCRbeta repertoire sequencing was used to assess the specificity and breadth of SARS-CoV-2-reactive T cell receptors after Ad26.COV2.S vaccination. A total of some 30 samples were included in the TCR-sequenced set, comprising 19 Ad26.COV2.S vaccine recipients, 5 placebo recipients and 8 SARS-CoV-2 convalescent individuals. Participants in the trial were split at random into five groups of five each, receiving low-dose or high-dose Ad26.COV2.S once or twice, or else placebo on both occasions. Throughout the experiments and outcome assessment, investigators stayed blinded to trial group allocation. General findings and caveats noted by the study authors: The study lacked the statistical power to compare responses across vaccine doses or regimens. After vaccination, substantial breadth of spike-specific CD8+ and CD4+ T cell responses was reported. The authors noted that total T cell responses may have been underestimated by the TCR breadth and depth analyses. Ad26.COV2.S recipients had higher spike-specific TCR breadth than placebo recipients (P = 0.0014). Vaccine and placebo recipients had similar non-spike TCR breadth, a finding consistent with the vaccine containing only spike.

Notes on this clone: Its cognate antigen has yet to be identified. Per-base quality was not reported, and no clone a single base away is much larger than it.

The junction shows trimming of 3 bases on V and 5 bases on J, plus 20 bases between the germline ends. The CDR3 contains 17 residues, cysteine and phenylalanine counted. Just CDR3 DNA is preserved here, 51 bases in frame from base 1. CDR1 LNHDA and CDR2 SQIVND are derived from the germline V gene (reference sequence). The immunoSEQ Assay was the method used to sequence TCRbeta CDR3 regions. After extraction, genomic DNA underwent amplification by bias-controlled multiplex PCR, followed by high-throughput sequencing. In the original analysis: To quantify the absolute abundance of every unique TCRbeta CDR3 region, sequences were collapsed and filtered. T cell fraction was estimated by normalizing TCRbeta template counts to usable DNA, with usable DNA measured through amplification of reference genes found in all nucleated cells. Repertoire TCRs were annotated as SARS-CoV-2-specific by exact matching of V gene, CDR3 amino acid sequence and J gene to a known reactive TCR set. MIRA supplied the reference SARS-CoV-2 TCR set, which was filtered for enrichment in COVID-19-positive ImmuneCODE repertoires so that public or cross-reactive TCRs were removed. Based on the MIRA antigens, annotated TCRs were further analysed at the level of specific ORF or position within ORF. Depth was the summed frequency of annotated unique rearrangements, while breadth was defined as annotated unique rearrangements over total unique productive rearrangements. Group comparisons of TCR breadth used two-sided Wilcoxon rank-sum tests. In TCRdb, the immuneACCESS table is reduced to in-frame sequences with V and J assigned. These tables do not hold every clone; where another copy was compared, an unresolved V gene accounts for under half, and the others remain unexplained. Clone size and the V and J calls come from that table; the DNA yielded D and trimming. This sample lists about 350,000 clones; about 85% were detected once. The ten top clones hold 3.3% of the sample.

In light of the paper, this sample's treatment or condition label describes: roughly 20 received Ad26.COV2.S at low or high dose, single or two shots; 5 received placebo; per-sample allocation not given. Repertoires of vaccine and placebo recipients were sequenced from samples taken on day 63 after the first injection. Between 29 July and 7 August 2020, Cohort 1b enrolled around 24 adults aged 18-55 years at one site in Boston, USA. Ad26.COV2.S was a replication-incompetent adenovirus type 26 vector that expressed a prefusion-stabilized SARS-CoV-2 spike protein derived from the original Wuhan strain.

The sequence was collected from a person aged 18-65 years who received the Ad26.COV2.S COVID-19 vaccine or a placebo. Specimen: peripheral blood, collected in a trial of Ad26.COV2.S vaccine versus placebo. The rearranged segments are TRBV19 and TRBJ2-4; TRBD2 is a possible D gene, resting on 6 matching bases. DNA sequence: TGTGCCAGTAGTATTCCCTCTCGGGGGTATGACGAAAACATTCAGTACTTC. Its protein reads: CASSIPSRGYDENIQYF. Full variable domain (CDR3 extended with the reference TRBV19 and TRBJ2-4 proteins): DGGITQSPKYLFRKEGQNVTLSCEQNLNHDAMYWYRQDPGQGLRLIYYSQIVNDFQKGDIAEGYSVSREKKESFPLTVTSAQKNPTAFYLCASSIPSRGYDENIQYFGAGTRLSVL.